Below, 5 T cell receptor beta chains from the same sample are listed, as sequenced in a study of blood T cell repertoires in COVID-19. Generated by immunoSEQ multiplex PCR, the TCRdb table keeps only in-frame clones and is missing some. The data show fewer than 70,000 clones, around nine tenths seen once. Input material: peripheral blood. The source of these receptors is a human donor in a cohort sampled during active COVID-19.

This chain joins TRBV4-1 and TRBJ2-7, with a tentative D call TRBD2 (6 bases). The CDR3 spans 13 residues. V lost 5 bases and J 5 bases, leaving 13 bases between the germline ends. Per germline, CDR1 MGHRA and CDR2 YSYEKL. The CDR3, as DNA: TGCGCCAGCAGCGCAAGGGGAGGTAACGAGCAGTACTTC. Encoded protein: CASSARGGNEQYF.

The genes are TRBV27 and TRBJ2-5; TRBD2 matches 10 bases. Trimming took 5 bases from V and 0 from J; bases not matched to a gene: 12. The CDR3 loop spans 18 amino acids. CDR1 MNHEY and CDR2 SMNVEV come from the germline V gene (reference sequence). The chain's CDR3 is CASSHLKRGGRNQETQYF. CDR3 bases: TGTGCCAGCAGTCATCTCAAGCGGGGGGGGCGGAACCAAGAGACCCAGTACTTC.

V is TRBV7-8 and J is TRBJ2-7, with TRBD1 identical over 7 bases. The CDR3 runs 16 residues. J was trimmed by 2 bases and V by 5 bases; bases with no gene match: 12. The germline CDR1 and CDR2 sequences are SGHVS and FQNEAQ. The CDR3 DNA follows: TGTGCCAGCAGCATACGACAGGGCGACTTCCCCTACGAGCAGTACTTC. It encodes CASSIRQGDFPYEQYF.

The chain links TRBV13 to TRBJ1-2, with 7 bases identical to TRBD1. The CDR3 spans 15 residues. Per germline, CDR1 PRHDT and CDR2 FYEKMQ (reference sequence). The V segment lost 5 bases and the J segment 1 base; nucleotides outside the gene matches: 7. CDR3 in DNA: TGTGCCAGCAGCGGCCCCAGGGGGTTTAACTATGGCTACACCTTC. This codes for CASSGPRGFNYGYTF. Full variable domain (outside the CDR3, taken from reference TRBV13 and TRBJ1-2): AAGVIQSPRHLIKEKRETATLKCYPIPRHDTVYWYQQGPGQDPQFLISFYEKMQSDKGSIPDRFSAQQFSDYHSELNMSSLELGDSALYFCASSGPRGFNYGYTFGSGTRLTVV.

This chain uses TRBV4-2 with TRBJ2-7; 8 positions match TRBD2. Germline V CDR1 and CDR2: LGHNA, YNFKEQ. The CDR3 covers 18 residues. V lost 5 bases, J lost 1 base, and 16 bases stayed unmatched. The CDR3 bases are TGTGCCAGCAGCTCGCGGGGTCCCGGGACTAGTAGTTCCTACGAGCAGTACTTC. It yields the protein CASSSRGPGTSSSYEQYF.